One and the same sample provided the 30 T cell receptor beta chains below, sequenced in a study of blood T cell repertoires in COVID-19. TCRdb keeps only in-frame clones here, not all; method: immunoSEQ multiplex PCR. This table holds a few hundred thousand clones, 85% to 90% found once. The sequenced material came from PBMCs or T cells enriched from blood (not recorded which). These receptors were obtained from a woman between 18 and 30 years old who had recovered from COVID-19.

The chain joins TRBV15 to TRBJ1-5; 9 bases fit TRBD1. There are 16 residues in the CDR3. The J segment lost 2 bases and the V segment lost 5 bases, leaving 7 bases of the junction unmatched. Germline V CDR1 and CDR2: LNHNV, YYDKDF (reference sequence). The CDR3 bases are TGTGCCACCAGCCCCATTAGGACAGGGGGCAATCAGCCCCAGCATTTT. Amino acids: CATSPIRTGGNQPQHF. Looking up the rest from reference TRBV15 and TRBJ1-5 gives the full variable domain: DAMVIQNPRYQVTQFGKPVTLSCSQTLNHNVMYWYQQKSSQAPKLLFHYYDKDFNNEADTPDNFQSRRPNTSFCFLDIRSPGLGDTAMYLCATSPIRTGGNQPQHFGDGTRLSIL.

V and J are TRBV3-1 (or the pseudogene TRBV3-2) and TRBJ2-3, with TRBD1 as a possible D gene (6 bases). From germline, CDR1 is LGHDT and CDR2 YNNKEL (reference sequence). The CDR3 spans 16 residues. The germline V and J ends were trimmed by 4 bases and 3 bases, with 17 bases remaining between them. This chain's CDR3 is CASSPSRGTGTDTQYF. In DNA form, the CDR3 reads TGTGCCAGCAGCCCCTCCAGGGGCACGGGGACAGATACGCAGTATTTT.

V is TRBV14 and J is TRBJ1-3, with TRBD1 as a possible D gene (5 bases). CDR3 length: 15 residues. Germline CDR1 reads SGHDN; CDR2 reads FVKESK. Trimming left V 4 bases short and J 4 bases short, with 14 bases between. The CDR3 reads CASSRNSGFGNTIYF. The CDR3 coding sequence is TGTGCCAGCAGCCGCAACTCAGGGTTCGGAAACACCATATATTTT.

The CDR3 loop reads CAWSPDRAYGYTF. The CDR3 bases are TGTGCCTGGAGCCCTGACAGGGCCTATGGCTACACCTTC. The chain carries TRBV30 and TRBJ1-2; 7 bases are shared with TRBD1. Germline V gene data show CDR1 as GTSNPN and CDR2 as SVGIG (reference sequence). V was clipped by 3 bases and J by 4 bases; unmatched bases: 5. This CDR3 contains 13 residues.

The chain carries TRBV5-1 and TRBJ1-5, with TRBD1 as a possible D gene (5 bases). Trimming took 2 bases from V and 8 from J, leaving 14 bases between them. The CDR3 spans 14 residues. CDR1 and CDR2 (germline): SGHRS, YFSETQ. The chain's CDR3 is CASSFLGPEEPQHF. CDR3 nucleotide sequence: TGCGCCAGCAGCTTTCTGGGGCCAGAGGAGCCCCAGCATTTT.

This clone was recorded only once. The V call is TRBV2, the J call TRBJ2-7; a weak D match, TRBD2 (6 bases). Germline CDR1 is SNHLY and CDR2 is FYNNEI. CDR3 length: 16 amino acids. Trimming took off 0 bases at V and 4 bases at J, with 16 bases between the two ends. CDR3 in DNA: TGTGCCAGCAGTGAAGCGGAAGGGGACTTAGGGTACGAGCAGTACTTC. This codes for CASSEAEGDLGYEQYF.

The V gene is TRBV5-1, the J gene TRBJ2-7; TRBD1 matches 7 bases. V lost 0 bases, J lost 5 bases, and 8 bases stayed unmatched. The CDR3 is made up of 15 amino acids. Germline lookup yields CDR1 SGHRS and CDR2 YFSETQ. The CDR3 loop is CASSLAEPGGDEQYF. The DNA for the CDR3 is TGCGCCAGCAGCTTGGCCGAACCAGGGGGAGACGAGCAGTACTTC.

The gene calls are TRBV28 and TRBJ2-1, with 13 bases lining up with TRBD2. The V segment lost 4 bases and the J segment 4 bases; nucleotides outside the gene matches: 1. The CDR3 totals 15 residues. Germline loops: CDR1 MDHEN, CDR2 SYDVKM. Here the CDR3 DNA reads TGTGCCAGCAGTTCGGGACTAGCGGGGTACAATGAGCAGTTCTTC. Translated: CASSSGLAGYNEQFF.

The chain recombines TRBV5-1 with TRBJ1-2; D unclear. V was clipped by 0 bases and J by 6 bases, with 18 bases between them. In germline, CDR1 is SGHRS, CDR2 YFSETQ. The CDR3 loop spans 16 amino acids. The CDR3 loop reads CASSLEQAQARHGYTF. The CDR3 DNA reads TGCGCCAGCAGCTTGGAGCAGGCGCAAGCTCGTCATGGCTACACCTTC. Full variable domain (rest looked up from reference TRBV5-1 and TRBJ1-2): KAGVTQTPRYLIKTRGQQVTLSCSPISGHRSVSWYQQTPGQGLQFLFEYFSETQRNKGNFPGRFSGRQFSNSRSEMNVSTLELGDSALYLCASSLEQAQARHGYTFGSGTRLTVV.

V is TRBV27 and J is TRBJ2-1, with a tentative D call TRBD2 (6 bases). Deletions cut 2 bases from V and 5 bases from J, with 7 bases between. The CDR3 runs 13 residues. Germline CDR1 MNHEY, CDR2 SMNVEV (reference sequence). The DNA of the CDR3 is TGTGCCAGCAGTTTACGCGGGGACAATGAGCAGTTCTTC. This sequence encodes CASSLRGDNEQFF.

V is TRBV6-4 and J is TRBJ2-2; D may be TRBD2 (5 bases). V lost 5 bases to trimming and J lost 6 bases, with 13 bases between them. The V gene's germline CDR1 is MRHNA and CDR2 SNTAGT. This CDR3 comprises 14 residues. The CDR3 spells CASSPNGLPGELFF. CDR3 nucleotides: TGTGCCAGCAGTCCTAATGGACTGCCCGGGGAGCTGTTTTTT.

The CDR3 region is CASSLGTASSYNSPLHF. The CDR3 bases are TGTGCCAGCAGTTTGGGGACAGCGAGCTCCTATAATTCACCCCTCCACTTT. The rearrangement links TRBV28 to TRBJ1-6; 7 bases agree with TRBD1. The CDR3 is 17 amino acids. Unmatched junction bases numbered 5, after V lost 3 bases and J lost 0 bases. Germline loops: CDR1 MDHEN, CDR2 SYDVKM.

The V call is TRBV6-5, the J call TRBJ1-1, with D maybe TRBD1 (5 bases). Germline lookup yields CDR1 MNHEY and CDR2 SVGAGI. This CDR3 has 12 residues. V was trimmed by 6 bases and J by 3 bases, leaving 8 bases between them. The CDR3, as DNA: TGTGCCAGCAGCGGGGGGTACACTGAAGCTTTCTTT. It encodes CASSGGYTEAFF.

This clone was picked up one time. Written as DNA, the CDR3 is TGTGCCAGCAGTTCCCCCGGGGGTCAGAGGGCTGAAGCTTTCTTT. Encoded protein: CASSSPGGQRAEAFF. The chain combines TRBV6-5 with TRBJ1-1; a weak D match, TRBD1 (5 bases). This CDR3 has 15 amino acids. V dropped 4 bases and J dropped 6 bases, with 18 bases sitting between them. Germline values: CDR1 MNHEY, CDR2 SVGAGI.

The rearrangement joins TRBV4-1 to TRBJ2-1; 12 bases line up with TRBD2. Germline values: CDR1 MGHRA, CDR2 YSYEKL. The V segment lost 1 base and the J segment 8 bases; nucleotides outside the gene matches: 6. This CDR3 contains 16 residues. Here the CDR3 DNA reads TGCGCCAGCAGCCAAGCCCTAGCGGGGGGGTGGGATGAGCAGTTCTTC. Residues: CASSQALAGGWDEQFF.

This chain links TRBV6-6 with TRBJ1-2; maybe TRBD1 (5 bases). The CDR3 covers 16 residues. Deletions cut 7 bases from V and 3 bases from J, with 21 bases between. The germline V gene encodes CDR1 MNHNY and CDR2 SVGAGI (reference sequence). This CDR3 is CASTPLGAGVYYGYTF. CDR3 coding DNA: TGTGCCAGCACCCCTCTAGGGGCAGGAGTTTACTATGGCTACACCTTC.

The chain recombines TRBV5-4 with TRBJ2-3; 7 nucleotides agree with TRBD2. The germline V gene has CDR1 SGHNT and CDR2 YYREEE (reference sequence). V shed 4 bases, J shed 6 bases, and the junction held 5 bases outside the gene matches. The CDR3 sequence is 13 residues long. The CDR3 DNA reads as TGTGCCAGCAGCACCGTTAGCGGGGATACGCAGTATTTT. As protein: CASSTVSGDTQYF.

CDR3 residues: CAISEERGSSYNEQFF. The CDR3 region has the DNA TGTGCCATCAGTGAGGAGCGGGGGAGCTCCTACAATGAGCAGTTCTTC. This chain links TRBV10-3 with TRBJ2-1, with 8 bases matching TRBD2. Losses at the gene ends were 2 bases for V and 0 bases for J; bases not matched to a gene: 3. CDR1 and CDR2 from the germline V gene are ENHRY and SYGVKD. The CDR3 consists of 16 residues.

The chain links TRBV12-3 or TRBV12-4 to TRBJ2-7; 9 bases match TRBD1. The CDR3 extends over 13 amino acids. The V gene end was trimmed by 4 bases and the J gene end by 6 bases; junction bases not matched to a gene: 4. The CDR3 sequence is CASSSGQGFEQYF. CDR3 sequence (DNA): TGTGCCAGCAGTTCTGGACAGGGGTTCGAGCAGTACTTC.

The chain combines TRBV5-4 with TRBJ1-2; D is unresolved. This CDR3 is 12 amino acids long. The V and J ends lost 2 bases and 8 bases respectively, with 10 bases between them. Germline V CDR1 and CDR2: SGHNT, YYREEE (reference sequence). The CDR3 DNA is TGTGCCAGCAGCTTTTGGCCGAGGGGCTACACCTTC. This encodes CASSFWPRGYTF. Full variable domain (rest looked up from reference TRBV5-4 and TRBJ1-2): ETGVTQSPTHLIKTRGQQVTLRCSSQSGHNTVSWYQQALGQGPQFIFQYYREEENGRGNFPPRFSGLQFPNYSSELNVNALELDDSALYLCASSFWPRGYTFGSGTRLTVV.

The rearrangement joins TRBV4-1 to TRBJ2-1, with 8 positions matching TRBD1. The CDR3 sequence is 16 residues long. V was clipped by 3 bases and J by 4 bases; unmatched bases: 8. Germline V CDR1 and CDR2: MGHRA, YSYEKL. The CDR3 loop is CASSQKDRGTYNEQFF. In nucleotides, the CDR3 is TGCGCCAGCAGCCAGAAAGACAGGGGTACGTACAATGAGCAGTTCTTC.

This chain joins TRBV6-5 and TRBJ2-3, with TRBD2 identical over 7 bases. Germline CDR1 is MNHEY and CDR2 is SVGAGI. This CDR3 has 15 residues. J gave up 4 bases and V 6 bases, and 10 bases lay outside the gene matches. CDR3 sequence (DNA): TGTGCCAGCAGACGACTAGCCGGGGCCGCAGATACGCAGTATTTT. Residues: CASRRLAGAADTQYF.

This chain links TRBV5-1 with TRBJ1-1; a weak D match, TRBD1 (6 bases). CDR3 length: 12 residues. V shed 4 bases and J shed 5 bases, with 9 bases lying between them. Germline V gene lookup returns CDR1 SGHRS and CDR2 YFSETQ. The CDR3 DNA is TGCGCCAGCAGCCTAGGACAGACTGAAGCTTTCTTT. This gives the protein CASSLGQTEAFF.

The chain employs TRBV5-1 and TRBJ2-3; 9 bases map to TRBD2. The CDR3 totals 18 residues. Losses at the gene ends were 3 bases for V and 4 bases for J; bases not matched to a gene: 15. From germline, CDR1 is SGHRS and CDR2 YFSETQ. The chain's CDR3 is CASSSSWMRGGIPDTQYF. Here the CDR3 DNA reads TGCGCCAGCAGCTCCAGTTGGATGCGGGGGGGCATCCCAGATACGCAGTATTTT.

V usage is TRBV7-9 and J usage is TRBJ1-5, with 7 bases matching TRBD1. This CDR3 is built from 13 residues. Germline V gene sequence: CDR1 SEHNR, CDR2 FQNEAQ (reference sequence). J was trimmed by 6 bases and V by 5 bases; bases with no gene match: 4. The CDR3 DNA follows: TGTGCCAGCAGCAGGGGGCCCACTCAGCCCCAGCATTTT. It translates to CASSRGPTQPQHF.

V and J are TRBV10-2 and TRBJ2-1; tentative D call: TRBD2 (6 bases). The CDR3 is 18 residues long. Trimming shortened V by 4 bases and J by 7 bases, and 26 bases separated the two germline ends. The germline V gene encodes CDR1 WSHSY and CDR2 SAAADI. The CDR3 DNA follows: TGCGCCAGCAGTGGGGGGTTTGGGGGAGGAAGGGGCCTTAATGAGCAGTTCTTC. This encodes CASSGGFGGGRGLNEQFF.

The chain has TRBV15 and TRBJ1-6; 7 bases fit TRBD1. V was clipped by 4 bases and J by 0 bases; unmatched bases: 12. Per the germline V gene, CDR1 is LNHNV and CDR2 is YYDKDF (reference sequence). CDR3 length: 19 residues. The CDR3 nucleotides are TGTGCCACCAGCACGGTTATAGGGACAGTTAGCTCCTATAATTCACCCCTCCACTTT. Translated: CATSTVIGTVSSYNSPLHF.

In its sample, this clone was seen a few times. This sequence joins TRBV5-4 and TRBJ2-2; no clear D. Trimming stripped 1 base from V and 3 bases from J, with 13 bases between. This CDR3 contains 16 residues. Germline values: CDR1 SGHNT, CDR2 YYREEE (reference sequence). CDR3 amino acids: CASSLSARGDTGELFF. In DNA form, the CDR3 reads TGTGCCAGCAGCTTGTCAGCCAGAGGCGACACCGGGGAGCTGTTTTTT.

This chain uses TRBV3-1 (or the pseudogene TRBV3-2) with TRBJ2-7; 7 bases agree with TRBD2. The junction had 9 bases not matched to a gene; V was cut back by 4 bases and J by 6 bases. The germline CDR1 and CDR2 sequences are LGHDT and YNNKEL (reference sequence). This CDR3 is built from 14 residues. The CDR3 sequence: CASSRGGEVSEQYF. The CDR3 DNA follows: TGTGCCAGCAGCCGGGGGGGGGAAGTGAGCGAGCAGTACTTC.

V and J are TRBV5-1 and TRBJ1-4, with TRBD1 identical over 7 bases. Germline assignment: CDR1 SGHRS and CDR2 YFSETQ. The CDR3 length is 16 residues. V shed 4 bases and J 0 bases; nucleotides not matched to a gene: 6. CDR3 nucleotides: TGCGCCAGCAGCGCCGCCGGGACAGCAACTAATGAAAAACTGTTTTTT. The encoded protein is CASSAAGTATNEKLFF.